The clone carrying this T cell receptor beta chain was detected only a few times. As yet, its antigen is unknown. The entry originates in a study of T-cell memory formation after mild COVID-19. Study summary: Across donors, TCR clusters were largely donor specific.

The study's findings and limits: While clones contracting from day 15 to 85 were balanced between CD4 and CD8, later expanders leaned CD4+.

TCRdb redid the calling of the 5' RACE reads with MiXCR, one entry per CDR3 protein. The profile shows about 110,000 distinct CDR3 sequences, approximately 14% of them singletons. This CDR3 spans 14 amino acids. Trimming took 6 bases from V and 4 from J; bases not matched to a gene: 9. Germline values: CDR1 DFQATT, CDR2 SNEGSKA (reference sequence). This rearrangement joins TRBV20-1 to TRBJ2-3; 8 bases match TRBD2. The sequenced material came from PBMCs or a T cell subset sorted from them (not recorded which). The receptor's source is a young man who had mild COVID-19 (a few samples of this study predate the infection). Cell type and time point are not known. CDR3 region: CSALWSGGSDTQYF. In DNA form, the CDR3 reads TGCAGTGCCCTATGGAGCGGGGGCTCAGATACGCAGTATTTT.